Given below is one TCR beta chain in context. The sample holds other DNA sequences that translate to the same CDR3. The CDR3 runs 15 residues. Germline CDR1 is SGHRS and CDR2 is YFSETQ. V trimming: 0 bases; J trimming: 2 bases; junction bases outside the gene matches: 1. This sample was taken from a study of cytomegalovirus exposure and HLA in healthy donors. A multiplex PCR was run with 60 Vbeta primers and 13 Jbeta primers. The protocol was immunoSEQ multiplex PCR, while the TCRdb copy is restricted to in-frame clones and leaves out a portion. The table shows about 240,000 clones, with around 80% occurring only once.

Sequences were obtained from PBMCs. The receptor was derived from a woman aged 60-75 years in good health and CMV-seropositive. The chain has TRBV5-1 and TRBJ2-2; TRBD1 aligns across 7 bases. In DNA form, the CDR3 reads TGCGCCAGCAGCTTGGGACAGGGTAACACCGGGGAGCTGTTTTTT. It is translated as CASSLGQGNTGELFF.